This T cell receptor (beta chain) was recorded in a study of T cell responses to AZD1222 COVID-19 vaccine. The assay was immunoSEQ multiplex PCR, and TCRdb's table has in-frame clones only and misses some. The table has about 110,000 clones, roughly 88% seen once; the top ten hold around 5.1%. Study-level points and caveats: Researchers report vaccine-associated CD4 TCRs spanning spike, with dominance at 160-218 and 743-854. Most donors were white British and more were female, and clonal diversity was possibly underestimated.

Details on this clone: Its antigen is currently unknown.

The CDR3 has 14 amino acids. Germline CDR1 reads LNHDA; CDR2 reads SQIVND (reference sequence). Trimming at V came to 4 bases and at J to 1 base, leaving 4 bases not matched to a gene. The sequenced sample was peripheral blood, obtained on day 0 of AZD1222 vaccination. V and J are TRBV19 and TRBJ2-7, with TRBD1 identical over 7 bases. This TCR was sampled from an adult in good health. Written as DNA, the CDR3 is TGTGCCAGTAGTAGGGGACAGCAGTCCTACGAGCAGTACTTC. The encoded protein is CASSRGQQSYEQYF.